A single sample is the source of the 29 T cell receptor beta chains below, sequenced in a study of T-cell memory formation after mild COVID-19. MiXCR was run by TCRdb on the 5' RACE reads, yielding one entry per CDR3 protein. The top ten clones hold around 12% of a sample with roughly 450,000 distinct CDR3 sequences, 18% of them seen once. Sequences were obtained from PBMCs or a T cell subset sorted from them (not recorded which). The receptors derive from an adult woman who had mild COVID-19 (a few samples of this study predate the infection). Cell type and time point are not known.

The rearrangement uses TRBV3-1 and TRBJ1-1, with D hard to call. V lost 4 bases to trimming and J lost 4 bases, with 13 bases between them. CDR1 LGHDT and CDR2 YNNKEL come from the germline V gene (reference sequence). The length of the CDR3 is 14 residues. Here the CDR3 reads CASSPPSPGTEAFF. The DNA for the CDR3 is TGTGCCAGCAGCCCTCCTTCTCCTGGCACTGAAGCTTTCTTT.

This clonotype was detected only a few times. J is TRBJ1-4 and V is TRBV5-1; TRBD1 is a possible D gene (5 bases). With 4 bases removed from V and 2 bases from J, the gap between germline ends came to 9 bases. Germline lookup yields CDR1 SGHRS and CDR2 YFSETQ. The CDR3 consists of 14 residues. The CDR3 loop reads CASSPRDTNEKLFF. The CDR3 DNA reads TGCGCCAGCAGCCCCCGGGACACTAATGAAAAACTGTTTTTT.

The J gene is TRBJ2-7, the V gene TRBV21-1; TRBD1 reflects the table's D call only, with no check against the DNA. TRBV21-1 is termed a pseudogene. CDR3 size: 18 residues. The CDR3 DNA reads TGTGCCAGCAGCAAAAAGCCGGGGCGACAGCCGTTACCCTACGAGCAGTACTTC. Protein sequence: CASSKKPGRQPLPYEQYF.

A few counts support this clonotype. The V call is TRBV28, the J call TRBJ2-7; D is unresolved. The CDR3 spans 15 residues. Trimming took 5 bases from V and 2 from J, leaving 16 bases between them. Germline V CDR1 and CDR2: MDHEN, SYDVKM. CDR3 DNA sequence: TGTGCCAGCAGTGCAGGCAGCGTGATCCCCTACGAGCAGTACTTC. Its protein is CASSAGSVIPYEQYF.

This sequence joins TRBV2 and TRBJ2-3; D gene ambiguous. The CDR3 has 16 amino acids. Trimming cost V 2 bases and J 0 bases, with 12 bases left between them. Germline V lookup: CDR1 SNHLY, CDR2 FYNNEI. In nucleotides, the CDR3 is TGTGCCAGCAGTGAATCGTCGGCGGCTAGCACAGATACGCAGTATTTT. As protein: CASSESSAASTDTQYF.

The gene calls are TRBV15 and TRBJ2-1; the D is unclear. The CDR3 spans 12 residues. V was cut by 1 base and J by 8 bases, with 6 bases left in between. Germline CDR1 is LNHNV and CDR2 is YYDKDF (reference sequence). The DNA of the CDR3 is TGTGCCACCAGCAGAGCCCTAGATGAGCAGTTCTTC. This codes for CATSRALDEQFF.

This clonotype was observed a handful of times. The genes are TRBV12-3 or TRBV12-4 and TRBJ2-5, with D possibly matching TRBD1 (6 bases). Trimming left V 6 bases short and J 5 bases short, with 19 bases between. This CDR3 comprises 15 residues. DNA for the CDR3: TGTGCCAGCAGACCTCGGGACATTGTTCGGGAGACCCAGTACTTC. Its protein is CASRPRDIVRETQYF.

This clonotype appeared a single time. The chain employs TRBV6-5 and TRBJ2-7; D may correspond to TRBD1 or TRBD2 (5 bases each). The CDR3 spans 13 residues. Trimming took 2 bases from V and 4 from J, leaving 9 bases between them. Germline CDR1 and CDR2: MNHEY and SVGAGI. The CDR3 sequence is CASSYGEGYEQYF. Written as DNA, the CDR3 is TGTGCCAGCAGTTACGGAGAGGGGTACGAGCAGTACTTC.

Notes on this clonotype: Its ends do not fully match the called genes, so a read error is possible. This chain joins TRBV27 and TRBJ1-2; 7 nucleotides agree with TRBD1. CDR3 size: 15 residues. Germline CDR1 is MNHEY and CDR2 is SMNVEV (reference sequence). Written as DNA, the CDR3 is TGTGCCAGCAGTGTATCGACAGGGAGCAGCTATGGCTACACCTTC. Amino acid sequence: CASSVSTGSSYGYTF.

This chain connects TRBV5-4 to TRBJ2-3; TRBD2 matches at 13 bases. Germline CDR1 reads SGHNT; CDR2 reads YYREEE (reference sequence). With V trimmed by 4 bases and J by 9 bases, 11 bases remained unmatched. There are 16 residues in the CDR3. The CDR3 protein is CASSTGLAGVGGTQYF. CDR3 DNA sequence: TGTGCCAGCAGCACCGGACTAGCGGGGGTGGGTGGGACGCAGTATTTT.

There are many counts of this clonotype. The chain employs TRBV19 and TRBJ2-7, with no clear D. This CDR3 contains 14 residues. Germline V gene data show CDR1 as LNHDA and CDR2 as SQIVND (reference sequence). With 1 base removed from V and 0 bases from J, the gap between germline ends came to 7 bases. Written as DNA, the CDR3 is TGTGCCAGTAGTATAGTGGCACACTCCTACGAGCAGTACTTC. Amino acids: CASSIVAHSYEQYF.

The gene calls are TRBV19 and TRBJ2-5; possibly TRBD1 for D (6 bases). Trimming left V 1 base short and J 5 bases short, with 14 bases between. This CDR3 is 15 amino acids long. CDR1 and CDR2 from the germline V gene are LNHDA and SQIVND (reference sequence). The CDR3 loop reads CASSIVGQRGETQYF. The CDR3 DNA sequence: TGTGCCAGTAGTATAGTAGGACAGAGAGGGGAGACCCAGTACTTC.

The CDR3 sequence: CASSLSGTRNQETQYF. The CDR3 region has the DNA TGCGCCAGCAGCTTGTCCGGGACTAGAAACCAAGAGACCCAGTACTTC. The chain couples TRBV5-1 to TRBJ2-5, with 8 bases lining up with TRBD2. V trimming: 1 base; J trimming: 0 bases; junction bases outside the gene matches: 5. Germline assignment: CDR1 SGHRS and CDR2 YFSETQ. This CDR3 has 16 residues. Based on the CDR3 plus reference TRBV5-1 and TRBJ2-5, the full variable domain is KAGVTQTPRYLIKTRGQQVTLSCSPISGHRSVSWYQQTPGQGLQFLFEYFSETQRNKGNFPGRFSGRQFSNSRSEMNVSTLELGDSALYLCASSLSGTRNQETQYFGPGTRLLVL.

A few counts support this clonotype. This chain joins TRBV9 and TRBJ2-1; possibly TRBD2 for D (5 bases). The germline V and J ends were trimmed by 1 base and 9 bases, with 14 bases remaining between them. This CDR3 spans 14 amino acids. From germline, CDR1 is SGDLS and CDR2 YYNGEE. The CDR3: CASSVISDLGEQFF. The CDR3 DNA reads as TGTGCCAGCAGCGTAATTAGCGACCTCGGTGAGCAGTTCTTC.

This clonotype appeared a few times. The V call is TRBV20-1, the J call TRBJ2-1; TRBD2 matches at 12 bases. This CDR3 has 16 amino acids. J lost 0 bases, V lost 3 bases, and 3 bases had no gene match. Germline assignment: CDR1 DFQATT and CDR2 SNEGSKA (reference sequence). CDR3 sequence: CSASMTSGSSYNEQFF. The CDR3 region has the DNA TGCAGTGCTAGTATGACTAGCGGGAGCTCCTACAATGAGCAGTTCTTC.

The chain carries TRBV24-1 and TRBJ2-3; D may be TRBD1 or TRBD2 (5 bases each). Germline assignment: CDR1 KGHDR and CDR2 SFDVKD. The CDR3 has 16 amino acids. V lost 0 bases and J 3 bases, leaving 12 bases between the germline ends. This chain's CDR3 is CATSDLRDPKTDTQYF. DNA for the CDR3: TGTGCCACCAGTGATTTGCGGGACCCTAAAACAGATACGCAGTATTTT.

This clonotype was seen a handful of times. J is TRBJ2-3 and V is TRBV5-1, with D possibly TRBD2 on 6 matching bases. Germline V gene data show CDR1 as SGHRS and CDR2 as YFSETQ. CDR3 length: 12 residues. The ends were cut back, 8 bases at V and 2 bases at J, with 9 bases in the middle. The CDR3 coding sequence is TGCGCCAGGGGCGGGACCACAGATACGCAGTATTTT. It is translated as CARGGTTDTQYF.

This chain uses TRBV28 with TRBJ1-1; 10 bases map to TRBD1. The CDR3 runs to 14 residues. Germline CDR1 reads MDHEN; CDR2 reads SYDVKM. Losses at the gene ends were 2 bases for V and 6 bases for J; bases not matched to a gene: 3. DNA of the CDR3: TGTGCCAGCAGTTTAGGAGGACAGGGGGCTGAAGCTTTCTTT. This codes for CASSLGGQGAEAFF.

The genes are TRBV29-1 and TRBJ1-1, with a weak D call TRBD1 (6 bases). Trimming took off 6 bases at V and 3 bases at J, with 14 bases between the two ends. Germline V lookup: CDR1 SQVTM, CDR2 ANQGSEA. CDR3 length: 13 amino acids. The CDR3 DNA is TGCAGCGTAGGCCCGCAGGGGTACACTGAAGCTTTCTTT. Protein sequence: CSVGPQGYTEAFF. Looking up the rest from reference TRBV29-1 and TRBJ1-1 gives the full variable domain: SAVISQKPSRDICQRGTSLTIQCQVDSQVTMMFWYRQQPGQSLTLIATANQGSEATYESGFVIDKFPISRPNLTFSTLTVSNMSPEDSSIYLCSVGPQGYTEAFFGQGTRLTVV.

The sample holds a few counts of this clonotype. The chain carries TRBV4-1 and TRBJ2-7, with D perhaps TRBD1 (5 bases). V gave up 3 bases and J gave up 7 bases, with 16 bases separating them. The CDR3 length is 14 residues. Germline assignment: CDR1 MGHRA and CDR2 YSYEKL. CDR3 protein: CASSHYPTDSEQYF. The CDR3 DNA sequence: TGCGCCAGCAGCCACTACCCGACAGATTCAGAGCAGTACTTC.

The rearrangement joins TRBV25-1 to TRBJ1-1; the D gene is possibly TRBD1 (6 bases). Germline CDR1 reads MGHDK; CDR2 reads SYGVNS. Trimming took 2 bases from V and 7 from J, leaving 14 bases between them. This CDR3 region has 14 residues. The DNA of the CDR3 is TGTGCCAGCAGTGAAGCAGGGGACTTAGATGAAGCTTTCTTT. It encodes CASSEAGDLDEAFF.

The chain couples TRBV30 to TRBJ2-1, with D perhaps TRBD2 (5 bases). Per germline, CDR1 GTSNPN and CDR2 SVGIG (reference sequence). The CDR3 runs to 12 residues. Trimming removed 3 bases from V and 8 bases from J, with 11 bases in between. CDR3 bases: TGTGCCTGGAGAGCCGCGGGCGATGAGCAGTTCTTC. This sequence encodes CAWRAAGDEQFF.

J is TRBJ2-2 and V is TRBV7-2; D is perhaps TRBD2 (7 bases). V was clipped by 5 bases and J by 0 bases, with 13 bases between them. CDR3 length equals 16 residues. The germline V gene has CDR1 SGHTA and CDR2 FQGNSA. Here the CDR3 reads CASSLRRGPNTGELFF. The CDR3 DNA reads TGTGCCAGCAGCCTAAGGCGGGGGCCGAACACCGGGGAGCTGTTTTTT.

This rearrangement joins TRBV7-2 to TRBJ2-5; no clear D. CDR1 is SGHTA, CDR2 FQGNSA, per germline. Trimming left V 5 bases short and J 2 bases short, with 12 bases between. CDR3 length: 14 residues. The CDR3 is CASSPRLQQETQYF. The CDR3 bases are TGTGCCAGCAGCCCCAGGCTCCAGCAAGAGACCCAGTACTTC.

The genes are TRBV24-1 and TRBJ2-1; D is ambiguous. Germline V gene data show CDR1 as KGHDR and CDR2 as SFDVKD. The CDR3 contains 14 residues. Trimming took off 1 base at V and 4 bases at J, with 7 bases between the two ends. This chain's CDR3 is CATSDFSGYNEQFF. As DNA, the CDR3 is TGTGCCACCAGTGATTTCTCCGGGTACAATGAGCAGTTCTTC.

V gene TRBV5-1 combines with J gene TRBJ2-1, with D hard to call. Germline CDR1 and CDR2: SGHRS and YFSETQ. The CDR3 extends over 10 amino acids. Trimming removed 8 bases at V and 12 bases at J, with 12 bases between. The DNA of the CDR3 is TGCGCCAGGAATTCCCCTCGGCAGTTCTTC. As protein: CARNSPRQFF.

This clonotype has more than one count but fewer than ten. The V and J genes are TRBV20-1 and TRBJ2-5; the match to TRBD2 covers 14 bases. The ends lost 3 bases at V and 3 bases at J; junction bases unmatched: 0. Per the germline V gene, CDR1 is DFQATT and CDR2 is SNEGSKA (reference sequence). The CDR3 length is 14 residues. CDR3 in amino acids: CSARGLAGEETQYF. The DNA for the CDR3 is TGCAGTGCTAGGGGACTAGCGGGGGAAGAGACCCAGTACTTC.

This clonotype was seen more than once but under ten times. V usage is TRBV7-9 and J usage is TRBJ2-1; 10 bases map to TRBD2. The CDR3 totals 18 residues. With 5 bases clipped from V and 10 bases from J, the junction kept 20 bases outside the gene matches. Germline values: CDR1 SEHNR, CDR2 FQNEAQ (reference sequence). Here the CDR3 reads CASSPGGAGGDLRGEQFF. The CDR3 bases are TGTGCCAGCAGCCCCGGTGGAGCGGGGGGGGACCTTAGAGGGGAGCAGTTCTTC.

This clonotype was seen a few times. J is TRBJ2-7 and V is TRBV6-5; D unclear. CDR1 and CDR2 (germline): MNHEY, SVGAGI. This CDR3 is 12 amino acids long. V lost 5 bases, J lost 4 bases, and 9 bases lay in between. CDR3 residues: CASSRAKYEQYF. As DNA, the CDR3 is TGTGCCAGCAGTCGGGCCAAATACGAGCAGTACTTC.